The T cell receptor beta chain under discussion was sequenced for a study of T cells in localized non-small cell lung cancer. Assay: immunoSEQ multiplex PCR; the TCRdb copy retains only in-frame clones and omits some. The data show under 40,000 clones, over 70% seen once. The CDR3 totals 14 residues. Germline V gene data show CDR1 as SGDLS and CDR2 as YYNGEE. The V end lost 3 bases, the J end lost 3 bases, and 11 bases lay between the germline ends. The chain recombines TRBV9 with TRBJ2-3; tentative D call: TRBD2 (6 bases). The sequences come from peripheral blood, collected before any cancer treatment. The sequence came from a male donor at least 60 years old with stage III squamous cell lung carcinoma. CDR3 amino acids: CASSAGLTTDTQYF. CDR3 coding DNA: TGTGCCAGCAGCGCGGGACTTACTACAGATACGCAGTATTTT.